The rows below give T cell receptor beta chains drawn from one sample of a study of cytomegalovirus exposure and HLA in healthy donors. Assay used: immunoSEQ multiplex PCR; TCRdb lists only in-frame clones, some missing. Seen here are fewer than 130,000 clones, more than 60% observed once, and the top ten hold roughly 6.2%. The sequencing sample was made of PBMCs. All receptors derive from a man aged 25 to 45 in good health and CMV-seropositive. The CDR3 runs from the conserved cysteine through the conserved F or W. Rows give clone size only sometimes, using once, few, many, or a class for an expanded clone.

CDR3aa	j_gene	v_gene	abundance
CASSAPGTSGGAYEQYF	TRBJ2-7	TRBV18	.
CASSLAGTGDRGYTF	TRBJ1-2	TRBV5-6	.
CAISRTSGPTDTQYF	TRBJ2-3	TRBV10-3	once
CASSLGLGALGEAFF	TRBJ1-1	TRBV5-1	.
CASSLGAGRAYEQYF	TRBJ2-7	TRBV5-1	.
CASSPVGGPLQYF	TRBJ2-5	TRBV19	.
CSVEEVIRGPDTQYF	TRBJ2-3	TRBV29-1	.
CASSYRAGEDTQYF	TRBJ2-3	TRBV5-1	.
CSSSPAGRRQYF	TRBJ2-7	TRBV7-9	.
CASSSGQGLNTEAFF	TRBJ1-1	TRBV6-1	few
CAISESTDQETQYF	TRBJ2-5	TRBV10-3	.
CASSDIPAGSVDTQYF	TRBJ2-3	TRBV25-1	.
CASSLDTPGRGTQYF	TRBJ2-3	TRBV5-1	many
CASSLDSYNEQFF	TRBJ2-1	TRBV7-6	.
CATEQGAAGNTIYF	TRBJ1-3	TRBV13	.
CASSHQTGAQYNSPLHF	TRBJ1-6	TRBV14	.
CASRVGGERRQPQHF	TRBJ1-5	TRBV28	.
CASSLTPQGDTEAFF	TRBJ1-1	TRBV7-9	.
CAGRDMVTGELFF	TRBJ2-2	TRBV19	.
CAGPSSGVQETQYF	TRBJ2-5	TRBV10-1	.
CASSAGVYDEQFF	TRBJ2-1	TRBV7-2	.
CASSPWGQGRETQYF	TRBJ2-5	TRBV11-2	few
CASSWTAGFYNSPLHF	TRBJ1-6	TRBV13	.
CASSDNKGFMNTEAFF	TRBJ1-1	TRBV2	.
CASSPPEASGLRRYF	TRBJ2-3	TRBV18	.
CASSFRGLGTRADTQYF	TRBJ2-3	TRBV13	.
CASSPGPGQGAPWYEQYF	TRBJ2-7	TRBV14	.
CASSDGRGIPTVQYF	TRBJ2-7	TRBV2	.
CASSSGPGDYGYTF	TRBJ1-2	TRBV5-5	.
CASSLSSRDYGYTF	TRBJ1-2	TRBV27	.
CASSIKGQGDQPQHF	TRBJ1-5	TRBV19	.
CASSVPRGTDTQYF	TRBJ2-3	TRBV9	.
CASSLQDRGGYTF	TRBJ1-2	TRBV5-1	.
CASSAGQPTEAFF	TRBJ1-1	TRBV25-1	.
CASSVGPGQGLLSYEQYF	TRBJ2-7	TRBV9	.
CAISDSGEQYF	TRBJ2-7	TRBV10-3	.
CASRSGGIWETQYF	TRBJ2-5	TRBV6-6	.
CASSLESGERIYGYTF	TRBJ1-2	TRBV7-7	.
CASSKLAGGNYEQYF	TRBJ2-7	TRBV7-9	.
CASRGTGVYEQYF	.	TRBV10-2	.
CASSQVWAGGLNIQYF	TRBJ2-4	TRBV4-2	once
CASSIQDLTGELFF	TRBJ2-2	TRBV19	.
CASSLAGTGNTGELFF	TRBJ2-2	TRBV7-2	once
CASAIDRNIQYF	TRBJ2-4	TRBV12-5	few
CASSSHGGGRCYGYTF	TRBJ1-2	TRBV11-3	.
CASSLFRQLSSYEQYF	TRBJ2-7	TRBV7-9	.
CASSLQEGATGYTF	TRBJ1-2	TRBV7-9	.
CASSKDRDSGANVLTF	TRBJ2-6	TRBV19	.
CASSLDMGGEQYF	TRBJ2-7	TRBV5-1	few
CSVEDRGRAYEQYF	TRBJ2-7	TRBV29-1	.
CASSESVSEGTAYF	TRBJ2-7	TRBV25-1	few
CASSVAILAANTGELFF	TRBJ2-2	TRBV9	.
CATFFRDSYFYGYTF	TRBJ1-2	TRBV13	.